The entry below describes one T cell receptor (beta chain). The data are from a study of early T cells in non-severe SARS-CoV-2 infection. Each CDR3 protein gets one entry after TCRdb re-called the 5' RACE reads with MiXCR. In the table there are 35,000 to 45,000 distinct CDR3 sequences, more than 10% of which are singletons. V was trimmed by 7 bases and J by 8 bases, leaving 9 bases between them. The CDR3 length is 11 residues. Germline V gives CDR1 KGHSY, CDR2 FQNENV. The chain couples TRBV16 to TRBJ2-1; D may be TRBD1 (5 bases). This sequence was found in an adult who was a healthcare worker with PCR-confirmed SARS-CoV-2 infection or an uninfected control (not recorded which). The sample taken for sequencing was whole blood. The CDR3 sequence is CASTEGDEQFF. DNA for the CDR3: TGTGCCAGCACCGAAGGGGATGAGCAGTTCTTC.